The source of this TCR beta chain is a study of T-cell reconstitution after alpha-beta-depleted transplantation in children. The V gene's germline CDR1 is DFQATT and CDR2 SNEGSKA (reference sequence). With 3 bases removed from V and 1 base from J, the gap between germline ends came to 9 bases. The CDR3 is made up of 13 amino acids. This clonotype has just a few counts. Unique molecular identifiers were incorporated during preparation of the TCRbeta library. TCRdb ran MiXCR on the PCR reads and lists one entry per CDR3 protein. The sample lists 500,000 to 600,000 distinct CDR3 sequences; 15% to 20% were seen once.

The genes are TRBV20-1 and TRBJ2-5; tentatively, D is TRBD1 or TRBD2 (5 bases each). Sequenced here: PBMCs from the stem cell graft donor, sampled from the stem cell graft. This receptor was taken from a human donor who donated a stem cell graft to a child with acute lymphoblastic leukemia. The CDR3 here is CSASRDGQETQYF. CDR3 nucleotide sequence: TGCAGTGCTAGCCGGGACGGCCAAGAGACCCAGTACTTC.